This is a list of T cell receptor beta chains from one sample in a study of neurological immune-mediated disorders. Each CDR3 protein is one row after TCRdb ran MiXCR on the 5' RACE reads. This repertoire shows around 29,000 distinct CDR3 sequences, 9.5% to 13% found once; its top ten account for 5.8%. The sequencing input was PBMCs. Receptors originate from a woman aged 55-69 years in good health. Each CDR3 is given with its conserved first and last residue. The order of the fields is clone size, J gene, V gene, D gene, CDR3 DNA, CDR3 protein. A D gene is named only where the DNA matches it firmly. Size is stated for part of the rows, as once, few or many counts, or as a class when the clone is expanded.

clone size: many; J gene: TRBJ1-1; V gene: TRBV29-1; D gene: NA; CDR3 DNA: TGCAGCGGTTCGACAGCGTCGAACACTGAAGCTTTCTTT; CDR3 protein: CSGSTASNTEAFF
clone size: many; J gene: TRBJ1-3; V gene: TRBV12-3/TRBV12-4; D gene: NA; CDR3 DNA: TGTGCCAGCAGTTCCGACAGCTCTGGAAACACCATATATTTT; CDR3 protein: CASSSDSSGNTIYF
clone size: NA; J gene: TRBJ1-2; V gene: TRBV18; D gene: NA; CDR3 DNA: TGTGCCAGCTCACCTTCACACACCCCCCCGGGGGGCGAGTCGGGCTACACCTTC; CDR3 protein: CASSPSHTPPGGESGYTF
clone size: NA; J gene: TRBJ2-1; V gene: TRBV7-3; D gene: TRBD1; CDR3 DNA: TGTGCCAGCAGAGACGGGACAGGAATCAACAATGACCAGTTCTTC; CDR3 protein: CASRDGTGINNDQFF
clone size: many; J gene: TRBJ1-4; V gene: TRBV20-1; D gene: NA; CDR3 DNA: TGCAGTGCTTCCATGGTGGACTGGGCAACTAATGAAAAACTGTTTTTT; CDR3 protein: CSASMVDWATNEKLFF
clone size: many; J gene: TRBJ2-5; V gene: TRBV5-5; D gene: NA; CDR3 DNA: TGTGCCAGCAGCCTCTTAGGGACCCAAGAGACCCAGTACTTC; CDR3 protein: CASSLLGTQETQYF
clone size: NA; J gene: TRBJ2-1; V gene: TRBV5-1; D gene: TRBD2; CDR3 DNA: TGCGCCAGCAGCTACTCCGGGACTAGCCCGTCCAATGAGCAGTTCTTC; CDR3 protein: CASSYSGTSPSNEQFF
clone size: many; J gene: TRBJ2-4; V gene: TRBV5-5; D gene: TRBD1; CDR3 DNA: TGTGCCAGCAGCTTCAAAACAGGGGAGACGGCCAAAAACATTCAGTACTTC; CDR3 protein: CASSFKTGETAKNIQYF
clone size: many; J gene: TRBJ2-5; V gene: TRBV5-1; D gene: TRBD1; CDR3 DNA: TGCGCCAGCAGCTACGGGACAGGGTCGGAGACCCAGTACTTC; CDR3 protein: CASSYGTGSETQYF
clone size: many; J gene: TRBJ2-1; V gene: TRBV6-2/TRBV6-3; D gene: TRBD2; CDR3 DNA: TGTGCCAGCACTCCCCTAGCGGGGGATGAGCAGTTCTTC; CDR3 protein: CASTPLAGDEQFF
clone size: many; J gene: TRBJ2-7; V gene: TRBV7-9; D gene: NA; CDR3 DNA: TGTGCCAGCAGCTTAAGGCTGGCCGTAAACTACGAGCAGTACTTC; CDR3 protein: CASSLRLAVNYEQYF
clone size: many; J gene: TRBJ1-1; V gene: TRBV5-1; D gene: TRBD1; CDR3 DNA: TGCGCCAGCAGCTGGGGGGTGACAGGGTTGAACACTGAAGCTTTCTTT; CDR3 protein: CASSWGVTGLNTEAFF
clone size: NA; J gene: TRBJ1-5; V gene: TRBV5-5; D gene: NA; CDR3 DNA: TGTGCCAGCAGCTTGAGGGTGGTCTTAGCGGGGGTCGGGGGCACAGATACGCAGCATTTT; CDR3 protein: CASSLRVVLAGVGGTDTQHF
clone size: NA; J gene: TRBJ2-1; V gene: TRBV10-3; D gene: NA; CDR3 DNA: TGTGCCATCAGTGTTAGCGTAGCGGTATACAATGAGCAGTTCTTC; CDR3 protein: CAISVSVAVYNEQFF
clone size: many; J gene: TRBJ2-3; V gene: TRBV5-1; D gene: NA; CDR3 DNA: TGCGCCAGCAGCCTTCAGCCTGGCGGGGGCACAGATACGCAGTATTTT; CDR3 protein: CASSLQPGGGTDTQYF
clone size: many; J gene: TRBJ2-7; V gene: TRBV20-1; D gene: NA; CDR3 DNA: TGCAGTGCTAGAGATCCAGCGGGCGGGCGCGAGCAGTACTTC; CDR3 protein: CSARDPAGGREQYF
clone size: many; J gene: TRBJ2-6; V gene: TRBV14; D gene: NA; CDR3 DNA: TGTGCCAGCAGCCACGGTAGCTCTGGGGCCAACGTCCTGACTTTC; CDR3 protein: CASSHGSSGANVLTF
clone size: NA; J gene: TRBJ1-6; V gene: TRBV20-1; D gene: NA; CDR3 DNA: TGCAGTGCTAACCTCGGGGGCGAGAATTCACCCCTCCACTTT; CDR3 protein: CSANLGGENSPLHF
clone size: many; J gene: TRBJ2-3; V gene: TRBV7-6; D gene: NA; CDR3 DNA: TGTGCCAGCAGCTTAGACAGAAAAGTACCCACAGATACGCAGTATTTT; CDR3 protein: CASSLDRKVPTDTQYF
clone size: many; J gene: TRBJ1-6; V gene: TRBV5-1; D gene: NA; CDR3 DNA: TGCGCCAGCAGCACGATGAATTCACCCCTCCACTTT; CDR3 protein: CASSTMNSPLHF
clone size: many; J gene: TRBJ2-1; V gene: TRBV11-2; D gene: NA; CDR3 DNA: TGTGCCAGCAGCTTGTGGACGACCTACAATGAGCAGTTCTTC; CDR3 protein: CASSLWTTYNEQFF
clone size: many; J gene: TRBJ2-3; V gene: TRBV20-1; D gene: NA; CDR3 DNA: TGCAGTGCAGAAGGGGGTAGGGCAGATACGCAGTATTTT; CDR3 protein: CSAEGGRADTQYF
clone size: many; J gene: TRBJ2-5; V gene: TRBV20-1; D gene: TRBD2; CDR3 DNA: TGCAGTGCTAGAGAGTGGACTAGGCCTCAAGAGACCCAGTACTTC; CDR3 protein: CSAREWTRPQETQYF
clone size: NA; J gene: TRBJ2-3; V gene: TRBV9; D gene: TRBD2; CDR3 DNA: TGTGCCAGCAGCGGTAGCGGGAGTGGCGCAGATACGCAGTATTTT; CDR3 protein: CASSGSGSGADTQYF
clone size: many; J gene: TRBJ1-6; V gene: TRBV6-1; D gene: NA; CDR3 DNA: TGTGCCAGCAGTGCCTACACCACCTATAATTCACCCCTCCACTTT; CDR3 protein: CASSAYTTYNSPLHF
clone size: NA; J gene: TRBJ1-3; V gene: TRBV18; D gene: NA; CDR3 DNA: TGTGCCAGCTCACCCGGACTGAGCTCTGGAAACACCATATATTTT; CDR3 protein: CASSPGLSSGNTIYF
clone size: many; J gene: TRBJ1-2; V gene: TRBV9; D gene: TRBD1; CDR3 DNA: TGTGCCAGCAGCGCCGACAGGGTGGGTGGCTACACCTTC; CDR3 protein: CASSADRVGGYTF
clone size: many; J gene: TRBJ2-2; V gene: TRBV5-1; D gene: TRBD1; CDR3 DNA: TGCGCCAGCAGCGTTAATGGACAGGGGAACACCGGGGAGCTGTTTTTT; CDR3 protein: CASSVNGQGNTGELFF
clone size: many; J gene: TRBJ1-6; V gene: TRBV6-5; D gene: TRBD1; CDR3 DNA: TGTGCCAGCAGTTACTCGGGACAGGGACGCTCACCCCTCCACTTT; CDR3 protein: CASSYSGQGRSPLHF
clone size: many; J gene: TRBJ1-2; V gene: TRBV20-1; D gene: NA; CDR3 DNA: TGCAGTGCTAGCCTGATAACATTTTCAGCTAACTATGGCTACACCTTC; CDR3 protein: CSASLITFSANYGYTF
clone size: many; J gene: TRBJ2-1; V gene: TRBV7-9; D gene: TRBD2; CDR3 DNA: TGTGCCAGCAGCTTAGCACTAGCGGGGGACAATGAGCAGTTCTTC; CDR3 protein: CASSLALAGDNEQFF
clone size: many; J gene: TRBJ1-1; V gene: TRBV5-1; D gene: NA; CDR3 DNA: TGCGCCAGCAGCTTCCGGCAAATGAACACTGAAGCTTTCTTT; CDR3 protein: CASSFRQMNTEAFF
clone size: many; J gene: TRBJ2-7; V gene: TRBV12-3/TRBV12-4; D gene: NA; CDR3 DNA: TGTGCCAGCCGCCCGTCGCGCGGCCACGAGCAGTACTTC; CDR3 protein: CASRPSRGHEQYF
clone size: many; J gene: TRBJ2-7; V gene: TRBV18; D gene: NA; CDR3 DNA: TGTGCCAGCTCACCCTCAGCGGACTACGAGCAGTACTTC; CDR3 protein: CASSPSADYEQYF
clone size: many; J gene: TRBJ2-3; V gene: TRBV6-5; D gene: NA; CDR3 DNA: TGTGCCAGCAGGGGGGCCAGGGGTGTTGATACGCAGTATTTT; CDR3 protein: CASRGARGVDTQYF
clone size: NA; J gene: TRBJ2-7; V gene: TRBV4-1; D gene: NA; CDR3 DNA: TGCGCCAGCAGCCACATCCCAAGCTACGAGCAGTACTTC; CDR3 protein: CASSHIPSYEQYF
clone size: many; J gene: TRBJ2-2; V gene: TRBV5-1; D gene: TRBD1; CDR3 DNA: TGCGCCAGCAGCTTGGCCCGCAGGACAGGGGACCCCGGGGAGCTGTTTTTT; CDR3 protein: CASSLARRTGDPGELFF
clone size: many; J gene: TRBJ2-2; V gene: TRBV27; D gene: TRBD1; CDR3 DNA: TGTGCCAGCAGTCCCGCCGGGACAGGGAACACCGGGGAGCTGTTTTTT; CDR3 protein: CASSPAGTGNTGELFF
clone size: many; J gene: TRBJ2-3; V gene: TRBV24-1; D gene: NA; CDR3 DNA: TGTGCCACCAGTGATTTTATTGCGGGACACGCAGATACGCAGTATTTT; CDR3 protein: CATSDFIAGHADTQYF
clone size: many; J gene: TRBJ1-1; V gene: TRBV3-1; D gene: NA; CDR3 DNA: TGTGCCAGCAGCTCTAATGACAGGAACACTGAAGCTTTCTTT; CDR3 protein: CASSSNDRNTEAFF
clone size: many; J gene: TRBJ2-3; V gene: TRBV9; D gene: TRBD2; CDR3 DNA: TGTGCCAGCAGCGAACTAGCGGGGGGAGATACGCAGTATTTT; CDR3 protein: CASSELAGGDTQYF
clone size: many; J gene: TRBJ2-7; V gene: TRBV7-2; D gene: TRBD2; CDR3 DNA: TGTGCCAGCAGCTTATTAGCGGGCCCCTTAGAGCAGTACTTC; CDR3 protein: CASSLLAGPLEQYF
clone size: many; J gene: TRBJ1-1; V gene: TRBV6-5; D gene: NA; CDR3 DNA: TGTGCCAGCAGTTACGGACAGAAGGGGACTGAAGCTTTCTTT; CDR3 protein: CASSYGQKGTEAFF
clone size: NA; J gene: TRBJ1-1; V gene: TRBV5-1; D gene: NA; CDR3 DNA: TGCGCCAGCAGCTTGGAGCAGACCATGAACACTGAAGCTTTCTTT; CDR3 protein: CASSLEQTMNTEAFF
clone size: many; J gene: TRBJ1-3; V gene: TRBV5-1; D gene: NA; CDR3 DNA: TGCGCCAGCAGCTTGGTGGCGGGGGCGCATGGAAACACCATATATTTT; CDR3 protein: CASSLVAGAHGNTIYF
clone size: many; J gene: TRBJ1-4; V gene: TRBV20-1; D gene: NA; CDR3 DNA: TGCAGTGTGGTCCAGGGAAATGAAAAACTGTTTTTT; CDR3 protein: CSVVQGNEKLFF
clone size: many; J gene: TRBJ1-5; V gene: TRBV7-8; D gene: NA; CDR3 DNA: TGTGCCAGCAGCTTAGCGGGGGGGGCGGAGCCCCAGCATTTT; CDR3 protein: CASSLAGGAEPQHF
clone size: many; J gene: TRBJ2-1; V gene: TRBV11-2; D gene: NA; CDR3 DNA: TGTGCCAGCAGCTTTGGGACGGATATTCAGTTCTTC; CDR3 protein: CASSFGTDIQFF
clone size: many; J gene: TRBJ1-2; V gene: TRBV20-1; D gene: TRBD1; CDR3 DNA: TGCAGTGCTAGGGCGGGGGCAGGGGGGAACTATGGCTACACCTTC; CDR3 protein: CSARAGAGGNYGYTF
clone size: many; J gene: TRBJ1-3; V gene: TRBV12-3/TRBV12-4; D gene: NA; CDR3 DNA: TGTGCCAGCAGCCGGACGGCTAGCTCTGGAAACACCATATATTTT; CDR3 protein: CASSRTASSGNTIYF
clone size: many; J gene: TRBJ2-5; V gene: TRBV20-1; D gene: TRBD1; CDR3 DNA: TGCAGTGCTAGTCCCTTGGGACAGGGGATCCAAGAGACCCAGTACTTC; CDR3 protein: CSASPLGQGIQETQYF
clone size: many; J gene: TRBJ2-3; V gene: TRBV21-1; D gene: NA; CDR3 DNA: TGTGCCAGCAGCACCCCCGGGACTAGCGGGGGGGTCCCAAGAGATACGCAGTATTTT; CDR3 protein: CASSTPGTSGGVPRDTQYF
clone size: many; J gene: TRBJ2-5; V gene: TRBV12-3/TRBV12-4; D gene: TRBD1; CDR3 DNA: TGTGCCAGCAGTTCGACAGGGGACGAGACCCAGTACTTC; CDR3 protein: CASSSTGDETQYF